This T cell receptor (beta chain) was sequenced in a study of CD8+CD57+ T cells in acquired aplastic anemia. There are many counts of this clonotype. Germline loops: CDR1 SGDLS, CDR2 YYNGEE. This CDR3 spans 13 amino acids. The ends were cut back, 4 bases at V and 3 bases at J, with 10 bases in the middle. According to the study, genomic DNA was the template for TCR beta VDJ and CDR3 profiling. MiXCR, applied by TCRdb to the reads, yields one record per CDR3 protein. The sample has 260,000 or so distinct CDR3 sequences, around 46% seen once. Before being chosen for sequencing, patients had shown CD8+CD57+ cell expansion by flow cytometry. Sampling of blood occurred while the patients had still received no therapy.

The TCR was taken from a human donor with aplastic anemia. V gene TRBV9 combines with J gene TRBJ1-1; D call uncertain. The sequencing sample was made of sorted CD4+, CD8+, or CD8+CD57+ T cells (not recorded which) from PBMCs. Here the CDR3 reads CASSRDWDTEAFF. The CDR3 DNA reads TGTGCCAGCAGCCGCGATTGGGACACTGAAGCTTTCTTT.